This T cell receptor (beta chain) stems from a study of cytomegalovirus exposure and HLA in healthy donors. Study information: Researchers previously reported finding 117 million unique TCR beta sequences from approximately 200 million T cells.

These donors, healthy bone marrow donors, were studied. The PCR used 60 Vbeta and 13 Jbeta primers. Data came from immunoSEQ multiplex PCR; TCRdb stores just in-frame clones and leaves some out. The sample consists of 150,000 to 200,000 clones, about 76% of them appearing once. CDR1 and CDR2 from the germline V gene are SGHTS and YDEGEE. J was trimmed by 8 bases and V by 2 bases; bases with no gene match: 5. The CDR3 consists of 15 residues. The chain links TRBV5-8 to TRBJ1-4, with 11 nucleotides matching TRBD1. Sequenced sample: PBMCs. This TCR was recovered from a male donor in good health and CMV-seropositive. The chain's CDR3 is CASSFPGTGGEKLFF. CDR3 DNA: TGTGCCAGCAGCTTTCCCGGGACAGGGGGAGAAAAACTGTTTTTT.